These 23 T cell receptor beta chains originate from one sample sequenced in a study of CD39 and CD103 CD8 tumor-infiltrating T cells. Using immunoSEQ multiplex PCR, the repertoire was profiled, and TCRdb retains in-frame clones only, with some absent. This table holds roughly 300 clones, about 42% found once. Sample: CD39- CD103+ CD8+ T cells sorted from the tumor. The sample's subset: CD103+CD39- single-positive CD45RA- CD8 T cells. These receptors were collected from a human donor with melanoma.

This clone is labeled medium-sized. V is TRBV6-5 and J is TRBJ1-1, with a tentative D call TRBD1 (5 bases). This CDR3 comprises 14 residues. Germline-derived CDR1 and CDR2 are MNHEY and SVGAGI. Trimming pared 6 bases from V and 5 bases from J, leaving 16 bases between. This CDR3 reads CASSMLNEGTEAFF. The CDR3, as DNA: TGTGCCAGCAGCATGCTTAACGAGGGGACTGAAGCTTTCTTT.

The chain couples TRBV27 to TRBJ2-6; maybe TRBD1 (5 bases). This CDR3 region has 13 residues. V was clipped by 8 bases and J by 2 bases, with 7 bases between them. Germline CDR1 reads MNHEY; CDR2 reads SMNVEV (reference sequence). CDR3 sequence reads: CASGAAGANVLTF. The CDR3 bases are TGTGCCAGCGGGGCGGCTGGGGCCAACGTCCTGACTTTC.

This clone appeared a few times. As DNA, the CDR3 is TGTGCCAGCAGCTACGGACAGGGGGCGTTTGAGCAGTTCTTC. It encodes CASSYGQGAFEQFF. The genes are TRBV11-1 and TRBJ2-1; 11 nucleotides line up with TRBD1. The germline CDR1 and CDR2 sequences are SGHAT and FQDESV (reference sequence). The CDR3 runs to 14 residues. Trimming removed 4 bases from V and 9 bases from J; junction bases left unmatched: 5.

This clone counts as large. The V and J genes are TRBV29-1 and TRBJ1-1; D possibly corresponds to TRBD1 (6 bases). V lost 3 bases, J lost 4 bases, and 12 bases lay in between. This CDR3 region has 13 residues. Germline CDR1 reads SQVTM; CDR2 reads ANQGSEA. The CDR3 is CSVDGGGLTEAFF. Written as DNA, the CDR3 is TGCAGCGTTGATGGCGGGGGGCTCACTGAAGCTTTCTTT.

In its sample, this clone ranks as medium-sized (0.01 to 0.1%). V and J are TRBV28 and TRBJ1-4, with TRBD1 matching 7 bases. The CDR3 sequence is 15 residues long. Germline V CDR1 and CDR2: MDHEN, SYDVKM. The J segment lost 6 bases and the V segment lost 3 bases, leaving 7 bases of the junction unmatched. The CDR3, as DNA: TGTGCCAGCAGTTTGTCGACAGGGAGGGATGAAAAACTGTTTTTT. It yields the protein CASSLSTGRDEKLFF.

The V and J genes are TRBV28 and TRBJ2-7; 7 bases agree with TRBD2. Germline CDR1 reads MDHEN; CDR2 reads SYDVKM. Losses at the gene ends were 3 bases for V and 2 bases for J; bases not matched to a gene: 1. The CDR3 is 13 residues long. DNA for the CDR3: TGTGCCAGCAGTTTCGGGGGGACCTACGAGCAGTACTTC. This encodes CASSFGGTYEQYF.

This clone was observed a handful of times. DNA of the CDR3: TGTGCCAGCAGCTTAATCCGAAATTTGGGAGATGAGCAGTTCTTC. It codes for CASSLIRNLGDEQFF. V gene TRBV11-2 combines with J gene TRBJ2-1; possibly TRBD2 for D (5 bases). The CDR3 has 15 residues. V was trimmed by 2 bases and J by 8 bases, leaving 16 bases between them. Germline V gene sequence: CDR1 SGHAT, CDR2 FQNNGV. Full variable domain (missing parts from reference TRBV11-2 and TRBJ2-1): EAGVAQSPRYKIIEKRQSVAFWCNPISGHATLYWYQQILGQGPKLLIQFQNNGVVDDSQLPKDRFSAERLKGVDSTLKIQPAKLEDSAVYLCASSLIRNLGDEQFFGPGTRLTVL.

The chain employs TRBV5-2 and TRBJ1-5; the table's D call, TRBD1, has no DNA check behind it. TRBV5-2 is marked as a pseudogene. The CDR3 is made up of 14 amino acids. As DNA, the CDR3 is TGCGCCAGCAGCCAGCCGGACACCGATCAGCCCCAGCATTTT. Residues: CASSQPDTDQPQHF.

This clone came up a few times. V is TRBV5-4 and J is TRBJ2-1; D gene ambiguous. This CDR3 region has 14 residues. The V end was cut by 1 base, the J end by 7 bases, with 12 bases between. The germline gives CDR1 SGHNT, CDR2 YYREEE (reference sequence). The CDR3 DNA is TGTGCCAGCAGCTTGTGGTCCCCCGCAAATGAGCAGTTCTTC. Amino acids: CASSLWSPANEQFF. Variable domain in full (rest from reference TRBV5-4 and TRBJ2-1): ETGVTQSPTHLIKTRGQQVTLRCSSQSGHNTVSWYQQALGQGPQFIFQYYREEENGRGNFPPRFSGLQFPNYSSELNVNALELDDSALYLCASSLWSPANEQFFGPGTRLTVL.

V and J are TRBV27 and TRBJ2-6; D ambiguous. V lost 5 bases to trimming and J lost 5 bases, with 22 bases between them. The CDR3 runs 18 residues. Germline-derived CDR1 and CDR2 are MNHEY and SMNVEV (reference sequence). In nucleotides, the CDR3 is TGTGCCAGCAGTCTTGATTACTGGCTACAAAGTCGGGCCAACGTCCTGACTTTC. This encodes CASSLDYWLQSRANVLTF.

This clone was seen more than once but under ten times. The chain employs TRBV4-3 and TRBJ1-2; 7 nucleotides line up with TRBD1. The V gene's germline CDR1 is LGHNA and CDR2 YSLEER. V was clipped by 1 base and J by 1 base; unmatched bases: 6. The CDR3 has 16 amino acids. CDR3 sequence reads: CASSQGEAGGNYGYTF. In DNA form, the CDR3 reads TGCGCCAGCAGCCAAGGGGAGGCAGGGGGTAACTATGGCTACACCTTC.

This clone turned up a few times. The junction departs from the called germline gene at one end, perhaps through a read error. The chain couples TRBV7-2 to TRBJ2-7, with D perhaps assigned TRBD1 or TRBD2 (5 bases each). Per the germline V gene, CDR1 is SGHTA and CDR2 is FQGNSA. CDR3 length equals 13 residues. This CDR3 is CASSQGEAYEQYF. DNA for the CDR3: TGCGCCAGCAGCCAGGGAGAAGCCTACGAGCAGTACTTC.

This clone counts as large. The CDR3 sequence is CASSPDRGGQETQYF. The CDR3 bases are TGTGCCAGCAGTCCGGACCGGGGGGGCCAAGAGACCCAGTACTTC. The rearrangement uses TRBV27 and TRBJ2-5; 8 nucleotides line up with TRBD2. The CDR3 covers 15 residues. J gave up 1 base and V 5 bases, and 6 bases lay outside the gene matches. Germline CDR1 reads MNHEY; CDR2 reads SMNVEV (reference sequence).

This clone is medium-sized (0.01 to 0.1%) within its sample. The rearrangement links TRBV6-6 to TRBJ2-5; possible D gene TRBD2, 6 bases. The CDR3 is made up of 11 amino acids. V lost 2 bases to trimming and J lost 12 bases, with 10 bases between them. From germline, CDR1 is MNHNY and CDR2 SVGAGI (reference sequence). The CDR3 loop reads CASSYGGLKYF. The CDR3 DNA reads TGTGCCAGCAGTTACGGGGGACTGAAGTACTTC.

This clone is large by share. The chain carries TRBV6-1 and TRBJ1-2; D is unresolved. Germline V gene lookup returns CDR1 MNHNS and CDR2 SASEGT. Trimming took off 9 bases at V and 2 bases at J, with 10 bases between the two ends. The CDR3 has 12 residues. CDR3 in amino acids: CARGGSNYGYTF. The CDR3 DNA reads as TGTGCCAGGGGTGGAAGCAACTATGGCTACACCTTC.

Comments on this clone: Compared with germline, one end of the junction differs, possibly owing to a read error. The chain links TRBV7-2 to TRBJ2-5, with 7 bases aligning to TRBD1. Germline CDR1 reads SGHTA; CDR2 reads FQGNSA. The CDR3 is made up of 17 amino acids. CDR3 loop: CARSLVVRGRCFVTQYF. The DNA of the CDR3 is TGTGCCAGAAGCTTGGTGGTGAGGGGGCGGTGTTTCGTTACCCAGTACTTC.

The chain couples TRBV27 to TRBJ2-7; D unresolved. Trimming stripped 8 bases from V and 0 bases from J, with 8 bases between. This CDR3 comprises 12 residues. Germline V lookup: CDR1 MNHEY, CDR2 SMNVEV (reference sequence). CDR3 protein: CASFSSSYEQYF. The CDR3 bases are TGTGCCAGCTTCTCTAGCTCCTACGAGCAGTACTTC.

By sample share, this clone is medium-sized. The V gene is TRBV7-3, the J gene TRBJ2-7; D is possibly TRBD2 (6 bases). CDR1 and CDR2 (germline): SGHTA, FQGTGA. Trimming removed 1 base from V and 7 bases from J, with 11 bases in between. The CDR3 contains 13 residues. The CDR3 DNA follows: TGTGCCAGCAGCTTAATCGGAGGGGTGGAGCAGTACTTC. This encodes CASSLIGGVEQYF.

By share, this clone counts as large. The chain uses TRBV7-9 and TRBJ2-2; 10 nucleotides align to TRBD2. Looked up from germline, CDR1 is SEHNR and CDR2 is FQNEAQ (reference sequence). There are 16 residues in the CDR3. Trimming removed 3 bases from V and 5 bases from J; junction bases left unmatched: 6. CDR3 nucleotide sequence: TGTGCCAGCAGCTTTTTAGCGGGAGGAGGGACCGGGGAGCTGTTTTTT. Residues: CASSFLAGGGTGELFF.

In this sample, this clone turned up a few times. The chain couples TRBV14 to TRBJ2-7; weak D call: TRBD2 (7 bases). The V gene's germline CDR1 is SGHDN and CDR2 FVKESK. This CDR3 spans 14 amino acids. Trimming removed 4 bases from V and 1 base from J, with 11 bases in between. CDR3 amino acids: CASSRGGISYEQYF. The CDR3 DNA reads TGTGCCAGCAGCCGGGGGGGCATTTCCTACGAGCAGTACTTC.

This clone ranks as medium-sized. This sequence joins TRBV6-5 and TRBJ1-2; no definite D call. V lost 9 bases and J lost 2, with 10 bases in between. In germline, CDR1 is MNHEY, CDR2 SVGAGI. This CDR3 spans 12 amino acids. CDR3 sequence reads: CARGGSNYGYTF. The CDR3 DNA reads as TGTGCCAGGGGTGGAAGCAACTATGGCTACACCTTC.

The chain employs TRBV14 and TRBJ1-2; TRBD1 aligns across 7 bases. Unmatched junction bases numbered 18, after V lost 3 bases and J lost 5 bases. CDR3 length: 18 residues. Germline assignment: CDR1 SGHDN and CDR2 FVKESK. The CDR3 reads CASSQPAPRARGYYGYTF. CDR3 DNA sequence: TGTGCCAGCAGCCAGCCAGCCCCACGAGCCAGGGGGTATTATGGCTACACCTTC.

The V gene is TRBV6-6, the J gene TRBJ2-6; TRBD1 is a possible D gene (5 bases). With 8 bases removed from V and 2 bases from J, the gap between germline ends came to 7 bases. This CDR3 has 13 residues. Germline CDR1 reads MNHNY; CDR2 reads SVGAGI (reference sequence). The CDR3 sequence: CASGAAGANVLTF. The CDR3 bases are TGTGCCAGCGGGGCGGCTGGGGCCAACGTCCTGACTTTC.